This T cell receptor (beta chain) stems from a study of T cell repertoires in aging, cancer and after chemotherapy. Study summary: Six age groups, ranging from 30 or younger to 70 or older, included the donors. Study observations and caveats: Untreated cancer patients had significantly lower blood TCR diversity than age-matched healthy donors. In cancer patients, declining TCR diversity with age involved lost richness and lost evenness.

Peripheral blood genomic DNA, not sorted cells or RNA, was the template. Rearranged V-D-J TRB sequences were amplified with a mixed TRB-A/B primer pool. Each CDR3 protein is one row after TCRdb ran MiXCR on the multiplex PCR reads. The sample consists of almost 7,500 distinct CDR3 sequences, 35% to 45% of them appearing once. Note on this clonotype: The antigen remains undetermined.

V was pared by 5 bases and J by 2 bases, with 7 bases of the junction left unmatched. This CDR3 region has 15 residues. CDR1 is SGHTA, CDR2 FQGNSA, per germline. This chain connects TRBV7-2 to TRBJ2-3, with TRBD2 matching 7 bases. Sequenced: blood. The receptor's source is a human donor in good health. DNA of the CDR3: TGTGCCAGCAGCAGAAGCGGGGACCACACAGATACGCAGTATTTT. The encoded protein is CASSRSGDHTDTQYF.